The clone carrying this TCR beta chain was observed many times. What it binds is unknown. This specimen belongs to a study of T cell repertoires in cytomegalovirus infection. Turning to the study itself: Evidence of both CMV infection and a matching HLA type came from public TCR beta signatures. Study-wide results and caveats: HLA-C-restricted TCR beta clonotypes specific for CMV led the ex vivo response.

The V gene's germline CDR1 is SEHNR and CDR2 FQNEAQ (reference sequence). The V and J ends lost 4 bases and 1 base respectively, with 17 bases between them. The CDR3 runs 16 residues. TCRdb reprocessed the reads via MiXCR and lists one record per CDR3 protein. The table records 450,000 to 550,000 distinct CDR3 sequences, approximately 17% of them present only once. The chain carries TRBV7-9 and TRBJ2-7; perhaps TRBD1 as D (5 bases). The clonotype comes from a human donor in good health (CMV status not recorded). Some clones in this sample may be carry-over from other donors' samples. Sequencing used CD8+ T cells from PBMCs. CDR3 in DNA: TGTGCCAGCAGCTCTCTTTGGGGCGAGAGGTCCTACGAGCAGTACTTC. It codes for CASSSLWGERSYEQYF.